This TCR beta chain was documented in a study of T-cell memory formation after mild COVID-19. Study results and caveats: The CD4+ clones that contracted clustered mainly within CM and EM, and the CD8+ clones concentrated in EMRA. The second-wave clones peaking on day 37 were not confirmed as SARS-CoV-2-specific. Day 15 to 85 contracting clones showed balanced CD4/CD8; day 15 to 37 expanders favored CD4+. There were some responding clones in pre-infection memory, which suggested that cross-reactive memory had joined.

TCRdb passed the 5' RACE reads through MiXCR, listing each CDR3 protein once. The data show more than 200,000 distinct CDR3 sequences, roughly 15% seen once. The sample holds a few counts of this clonotype. The antigen is not known. The germline gives CDR1 MNHEY, CDR2 SVGEGT. The V end lost 2 bases, the J end lost 0 bases, and 8 bases lay between the germline ends. CDR3 size: 14 residues. The TCR sequence derives from a man aged 18 to 29 who had mild COVID-19 (a few samples of this study predate the infection). Cell type and time point are not known. Input material: PBMCs or a T cell subset sorted from them (not recorded which). The V call is TRBV6-2 or TRBV6-3, the J call TRBJ2-7; D perhaps matches TRBD2 (6 bases). Written as DNA, the CDR3 is TGTGCCAGCAGTTACGGGGGGAACTCCTACGAGCAGTACTTC. Translating gives CASSYGGNSYEQYF.